These 25 T cell receptor beta chains were sequenced from one sample in a study of blood T cell repertoires in COVID-19. Sequencing used immunoSEQ multiplex PCR; TCRdb keeps in-frame clones, though not all of them. The profile covers fewer than 15,000 clones, with 85% to 90% appearing a single time and about 2.2% taken by the ten largest. Sequencing was carried out using peripheral blood. All receptors come from a woman between 70 and 85 years old in a cohort sampled during active or convalescent COVID-19.

The chain combines TRBV2 with TRBJ1-1; TRBD1 matches 7 bases. This CDR3 is built from 15 residues. The germline V gene has CDR1 SNHLY and CDR2 FYNNEI. J was trimmed by 4 bases and V by 2 bases; bases with no gene match: 7. CDR3 amino acids: CASSENRGSGTEAFF. CDR3 bases: TGTGCCAGCAGTGAAAACAGGGGTTCTGGCACTGAAGCTTTCTTT.

V gene TRBV27 combines with J gene TRBJ1-6; D gene unclear. The CDR3 consists of 14 residues. The germline V gene encodes CDR1 MNHEY and CDR2 SMNVEV (reference sequence). The germline V and J ends were trimmed by 2 bases and 5 bases, with 7 bases remaining between them. As DNA, the CDR3 is TGTGCCAGCAGTTTAGCACAGAATAATTCACCCCTCCACTTT. Its protein is CASSLAQNNSPLHF.

The chain has TRBV5-1 and TRBJ2-7; 7 bases are shared with TRBD1. CDR1 and CDR2 (germline): SGHRS, YFSETQ. V was clipped by 0 bases and J by 5 bases; unmatched bases: 2. The length of the CDR3 is 13 residues. CDR3 residues: CASSLGTGDEQYF. DNA of the CDR3: TGCGCCAGCAGCTTGGGAACAGGGGACGAGCAGTACTTC.

The chain joins TRBV3-1 (or the pseudogene TRBV3-2) to TRBJ1-3; D might be TRBD1 (6 bases). CDR1 is LGHDT, CDR2 YNNKEL, per germline (reference sequence). The CDR3 consists of 12 residues. The V end lost 2 bases, the J end lost 10 bases, and 9 bases lay between the germline ends. The CDR3 region has the DNA TGTGCCAGCAGCCAAAAACAGGGTACCATATATTTT. This gives the protein CASSQKQGTIYF.

V usage is TRBV9 and J usage is TRBJ2-5, with TRBD2 matching 11 bases. Germline lookup yields CDR1 SGDLS and CDR2 YYNGEE. J gave up 9 bases and V 0 bases, and 10 bases lay outside the gene matches. This CDR3 spans 16 amino acids. The CDR3: CASSVVAGGPFIPQYF. Written as DNA, the CDR3 is TGTGCCAGCAGCGTAGTAGCGGGGGGGCCTTTCATTCCCCAGTACTTC.

The chain is built from TRBV4-3 and TRBJ1-5, with 9 bases that match TRBD1. This CDR3 is built from 14 residues. Germline V lookup: CDR1 LGHNA, CDR2 YSLEER. The trim removed 5 bases at V and 9 bases at J, leaving 8 bases unmatched. The CDR3 sequence: CASSKGQGGTPQHF. The CDR3 DNA is TGCGCCAGCAGCAAGGGACAGGGCGGAACGCCCCAGCATTTT.

CDR3 region: CASSVDRSLNYGYTF. The CDR3 DNA follows: TGTGCCAGCAGCGTAGACAGGAGCCTTAACTATGGCTACACCTTC. The chain employs TRBV9 and TRBJ1-2; D possibly corresponds to TRBD1 (5 bases). Germline V gives CDR1 SGDLS, CDR2 YYNGEE. Trimming took 0 bases from V and 1 from J, leaving 10 bases between them. The CDR3 is 15 amino acids.

The genes are TRBV14 and TRBJ1-1; 8 positions match TRBD1. The ends lost 2 bases at V and 1 base at J; junction bases unmatched: 6. This CDR3 comprises 16 residues. Germline V gene sequence: CDR1 SGHDN, CDR2 FVKESK. The CDR3 protein is CASSQSRGQGNTEAFF. The CDR3 coding sequence is TGTGCCAGCAGCCAAAGCAGGGGGCAAGGGAACACTGAAGCTTTCTTT.

The chain has TRBV4-1 and TRBJ2-3; 7 nucleotides agree with TRBD1. The V segment lost 2 bases and the J segment 3 bases; nucleotides outside the gene matches: 11. The germline V gene encodes CDR1 MGHRA and CDR2 YSYEKL. There are 17 residues in the CDR3. CDR3 region: CASSQPRAGGNTDTQYF. The CDR3 DNA reads as TGCGCCAGCAGCCAACCCCGGGCAGGGGGTAATACAGATACGCAGTATTTT.

CDR3 bases: TGCGCCAGCAGCTTGTCGCCCCAGGACAGGCAGCCCCAGCATTTT. It codes for CASSLSPQDRQPQHF. The chain carries TRBV5-1 and TRBJ1-5; 7 bases map to TRBD1. This CDR3 region has 15 residues. The V gene end was trimmed by 1 base and the J gene end by 7 bases; junction bases not matched to a gene: 8. The germline V gene has CDR1 SGHRS and CDR2 YFSETQ.

The CDR3 DNA follows: TGTGCCATCAGTGACGCACAGGGGGCTGGCTATGGCTACACCTTC. Translated: CAISDAQGAGYGYTF. The rearrangement uses TRBV10-3 and TRBJ1-2; TRBD1 matches 9 bases. Trimming cost V 3 bases and J 4 bases; bases outside gene matches: 6. The CDR3 is made up of 15 amino acids. Germline values: CDR1 ENHRY, CDR2 SYGVKD.

V is TRBV7-2 and J is TRBJ2-4; D not resolved. Germline values: CDR1 SGHTA, CDR2 FQGNSA. CDR3 length: 13 residues. V lost 3 bases to trimming and J lost 9 bases, with 12 bases between them. In DNA, the CDR3 is TGTGCCAGCAGCTTCGGGTCCACGCCCATTCAGTACTTC. Amino acid sequence: CASSFGSTPIQYF.

This chain's CDR3 is CASSPGGQTIGNIQYF. In DNA form, the CDR3 reads TGTGCCAGCAGCCCAGGTGGACAGACTATTGGAAACATTCAGTACTTC. The V gene is TRBV5-4, the J gene TRBJ2-4; D possibly corresponds to TRBD1 (6 bases). This CDR3 spans 16 amino acids. V lost 4 bases, J lost 6 bases, and 20 bases lay in between. From germline, CDR1 is SGHNT and CDR2 YYREEE (reference sequence).

This sequence joins TRBV5-1 and TRBJ1-2; TRBD1 is a possible D gene (5 bases). Trimming stripped 4 bases from V and 0 bases from J, with 13 bases between. Germline V gene lookup returns CDR1 SGHRS and CDR2 YFSETQ. There are 15 residues in the CDR3. DNA of the CDR3: TGCGCCAGCAGCCCGGAGACGGGGGCTAACTATGGCTACACCTTC. It codes for CASSPETGANYGYTF.

CDR3 sequence (DNA): TGTGCCAGTAGTGACCGGGACAGGGGCCTTACCCCAGGCTACACCTTC. Residues: CASSDRDRGLTPGYTF. This chain joins TRBV19 and TRBJ1-2; 10 nucleotides match TRBD1. This CDR3 comprises 16 residues. Trimming at V came to 5 bases and at J to 8 bases, leaving 14 bases not matched to a gene. In germline, CDR1 is LNHDA, CDR2 SQIVND (reference sequence). The entire variable domain, with the rest obtained from reference TRBV19 and TRBJ1-2, is as follows: DGGITQSPKYLFRKEGQNVTLSCEQNLNHDAMYWYRQDPGQGLRLIYYSQIVNDFQKGDIAEGYSVSREKKESFPLTVTSAQKNPTAFYLCASSDRDRGLTPGYTFGSGTRLTVV.

The chain links TRBV30 to TRBJ1-2; possible D gene TRBD1, 5 bases. The CDR3 is 14 amino acids. The germline V and J ends were trimmed by 0 bases and 4 bases, with 12 bases remaining between them. CDR1 GTSNPN and CDR2 SVGIG come from the germline V gene (reference sequence). CDR3 nucleotides: TGTGCCTGGAGTGTTGGGGGGTTTAGCTATGGCTACACCTTC. Its protein is CAWSVGGFSYGYTF.

V and J are TRBV5-1 and TRBJ1-2; 12 bases are shared with TRBD1. V shed 0 bases, J shed 5 bases, and the junction held 8 bases outside the gene matches. Germline V gives CDR1 SGHRS, CDR2 YFSETQ. There are 17 residues in the CDR3. The CDR3 reads CASSLEGTGGLWYGYTF. The CDR3 nucleotides read TGCGCCAGCAGCTTGGAGGGGACAGGGGGCCTATGGTATGGCTACACCTTC.

The chain employs TRBV18 and TRBJ1-5; TRBD1 matches 8 bases. The CDR3 loop spans 13 amino acids. After removal of 4 bases from V and 5 bases from J, the junction contained 1 base not matched to a gene. The germline gives CDR1 KGHSH, CDR2 LQKENI. The DNA for the CDR3 is TGTGCCAGCTCACTGGGACAGGATCAGCCCCAGCATTTT. Protein sequence: CASSLGQDQPQHF.

J is TRBJ1-2 and V is TRBV7-9; 9 nucleotides align to TRBD1. Looked up from germline, CDR1 is SEHNR and CDR2 is FQNEAQ (reference sequence). V shed 4 bases and J 7 bases; nucleotides not matched to a gene: 1. This CDR3 region has 12 residues. The CDR3, as DNA: TGTGCCAGCAGCTCGACAGGGGGTGGCTACACCTTC. It yields the protein CASSSTGGGYTF.

The V call is TRBV6-6, the J call TRBJ1-1; 8 bases are shared with TRBD1. V lost 6 bases, J lost 3 bases, and 3 bases stayed unmatched. The CDR3 length is 13 residues. Germline V gives CDR1 MNHNY, CDR2 SVGAGI (reference sequence). CDR3: CASSPQGDTEAFF. The DNA for the CDR3 is TGTGCCAGCAGCCCACAGGGGGACACTGAAGCTTTCTTT.

The V call is TRBV28, the J call TRBJ2-5; perhaps TRBD1 as D (6 bases). V was clipped by 6 bases and J by 2 bases, with 19 bases between them. This CDR3 is 16 amino acids long. Germline V CDR1 and CDR2: MDHEN, SYDVKM. The CDR3 spells CASRVFGTLGQETQYF. CDR3 coding DNA: TGTGCCAGCAGGGTCTTCGGGACATTGGGTCAAGAGACCCAGTACTTC.

V and J are TRBV5-4 and TRBJ2-2; 7 bases line up with TRBD2. V lost 0 bases, J lost 9 bases, and 2 bases stayed unmatched. Germline loops: CDR1 SGHNT, CDR2 YYREEE (reference sequence). CDR3 length: 13 amino acids. This CDR3 is CASSLGEGRELFF. CDR3 nucleotide sequence: TGTGCCAGCAGCTTGGGGGAGGGCCGGGAGCTGTTTTTT.

The chain joins TRBV5-6 to TRBJ2-3; TRBD1 might be the D (5 bases). CDR1 is SGHDT, CDR2 YYEEEE, per germline. The CDR3 totals 15 residues. Trimming took off 0 bases at V and 1 base at J, with 9 bases between the two ends. The CDR3 coding sequence is TGTGCCAGCAGCTTGGTAGACAGACGCACAGATACGCAGTATTTT. This sequence encodes CASSLVDRRTDTQYF.

V is TRBV7-2 and J is TRBJ2-1; possible D gene TRBD2, 6 bases. V gave up 0 bases and J gave up 6 bases, with 21 bases separating them. The germline CDR1 and CDR2 sequences are SGHTA and FQGNSA. The CDR3 contains 18 residues. The CDR3 here is CASSLAPWRARGRNEQFF. Here the CDR3 DNA reads TGTGCCAGCAGCTTAGCACCATGGAGGGCCCGAGGACGCAATGAGCAGTTCTTC.

The V gene is TRBV4-3, the J gene TRBJ1-2; possible D gene TRBD1, 6 bases. The CDR3 runs to 14 residues. Trimming pared 1 base from V and 8 bases from J, leaving 14 bases between. Germline V gene lookup returns CDR1 LGHNA and CDR2 YSLEER. CDR3 DNA: TGCGCCAGCAGCCAAGTTCTCGGGGGGCGAGGCTACACCTTC. Protein sequence: CASSQVLGGRGYTF.